One sample yielded the 6 T cell receptor beta chains listed below, sequenced in a study of T-cell memory formation after mild COVID-19. One entry per CDR3 protein results from TCRdb running MiXCR on the 5' RACE reads. The sample holds some 210,000 distinct CDR3 sequences; roughly 18% are singletons and the top ten take 2.4%. The sample consisted of PBMCs or a T cell subset sorted from them (not recorded which). Receptors were obtained from an adult woman who had mild COVID-19 (a few samples of this study predate the infection). Cell type and time point are not known.

This chain connects TRBV29-1 to TRBJ1-2; D is uncertain. Germline values: CDR1 SQVTM, CDR2 ANQGSEA. Trimming stripped 4 bases from V and 0 bases from J, with 18 bases between. The CDR3 is 16 residues long. CDR3: CSVVDRSEPSNYGYTF. The CDR3 nucleotides read TGCAGCGTTGTTGATAGGTCAGAACCCTCTAACTATGGCTACACCTTC. The full variable domain, completed using reference TRBV29-1 and TRBJ1-2, is SAVISQKPSRDICQRGTSLTIQCQVDSQVTMMFWYRQQPGQSLTLIATANQGSEATYESGFVIDKFPISRPNLTFSTLTVSNMSPEDSSIYLCSVVDRSEPSNYGYTFGSGTRLTVV.

This clonotype was counted ten times or more. The genes are TRBV5-1 and TRBJ2-5, with unresolved D. CDR3 length: 12 amino acids. The germline V and J ends were trimmed by 2 bases and 0 bases, with 2 bases remaining between them. CDR1 is SGHRS and CDR2 is YFSETQ in the germline V gene. The CDR3 here is CASSFDQETQYF. The DNA for the CDR3 is TGCGCCAGCAGCTTCGACCAAGAGACCCAGTACTTC.

This clonotype showed up just a few times. The chain links TRBV20-1 to TRBJ2-1; TRBD1 matches 8 bases. V was clipped by 3 bases and J by 6 bases; unmatched bases: 7. CDR3 size: 14 residues. Germline assignment: CDR1 DFQATT and CDR2 SNEGSKA (reference sequence). The CDR3 loop is CSARVTGAGNEQFF. In DNA form, the CDR3 reads TGCAGTGCTAGGGTGACAGGGGCGGGCAATGAGCAGTTCTTC.

The chain links TRBV14 to TRBJ1-2; TRBD1 matches 9 bases. The germline V gene encodes CDR1 SGHDN and CDR2 FVKESK. With V trimmed by 5 bases and J by 2 bases, 0 bases remained unmatched. CDR3 length: 13 amino acids. The CDR3 reads CASSGQGNYGYTF. In nucleotides, the CDR3 is TGTGCCAGCAGCGGACAGGGGAACTATGGCTACACCTTC.

The sample holds a few counts of this clonotype. The gene calls are TRBV11-2 and TRBJ2-3, with 12 bases identical to TRBD2. V gave up 7 bases and J gave up 6 bases; unmatched junction bases: 8. Germline CDR1 SGHAT, CDR2 FQNNGV. This CDR3 is built from 15 residues. CDR3 loop: CASTRLAGGLDTQYF. The CDR3 DNA follows: TGTGCCAGCACAAGGCTAGCGGGGGGGCTGGATACGCAGTATTTT.

This clonotype has a handful of counts. This chain connects TRBV30 to TRBJ1-2, with no clear D. The CDR3 covers 13 residues. V lost 4 bases, J lost 3 bases, and 12 bases lay in between. Germline V gene data show CDR1 as GTSNPN and CDR2 as SVGIG (reference sequence). The CDR3 bases are TGTGCCTGGACCATGGGTCCGTACTATGGCTACACCTTC. Its protein is CAWTMGPYYGYTF.